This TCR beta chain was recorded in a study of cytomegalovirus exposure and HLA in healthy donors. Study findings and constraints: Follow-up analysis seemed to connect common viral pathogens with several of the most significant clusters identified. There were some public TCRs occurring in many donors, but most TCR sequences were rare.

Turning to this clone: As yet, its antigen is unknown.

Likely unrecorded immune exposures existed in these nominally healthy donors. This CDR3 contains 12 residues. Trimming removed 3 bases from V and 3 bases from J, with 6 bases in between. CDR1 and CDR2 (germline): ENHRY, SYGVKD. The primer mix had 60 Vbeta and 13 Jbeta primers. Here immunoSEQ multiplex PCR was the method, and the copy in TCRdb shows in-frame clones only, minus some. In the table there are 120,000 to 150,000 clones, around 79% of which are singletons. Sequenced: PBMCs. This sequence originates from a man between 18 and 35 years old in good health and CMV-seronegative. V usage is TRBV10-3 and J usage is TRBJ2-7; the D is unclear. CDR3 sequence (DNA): TGTGCCATCAGTGAAGGCGGCTACGAGCAGTACTTC. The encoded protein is CAISEGGYEQYF.